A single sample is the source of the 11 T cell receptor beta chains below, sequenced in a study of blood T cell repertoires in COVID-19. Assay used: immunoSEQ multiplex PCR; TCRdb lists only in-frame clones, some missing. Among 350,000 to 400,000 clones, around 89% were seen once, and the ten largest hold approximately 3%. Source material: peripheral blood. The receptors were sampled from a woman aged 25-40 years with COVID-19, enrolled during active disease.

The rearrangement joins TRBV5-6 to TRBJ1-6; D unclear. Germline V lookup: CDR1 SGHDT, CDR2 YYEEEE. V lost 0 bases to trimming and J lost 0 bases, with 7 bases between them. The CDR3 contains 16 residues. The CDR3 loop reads CASSLVGSSYNSPLHF. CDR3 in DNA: TGTGCCAGCAGCTTGGTAGGGAGCTCCTATAATTCACCCCTCCACTTT. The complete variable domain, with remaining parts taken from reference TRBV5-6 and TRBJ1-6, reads DAGVTQSPTHLIKTRGQQVTLRCSPKSGHDTVSWYQQALGQGPQFIFQYYEEEERQRGNFPDRFSGHQFPNYSSELNVNALLLGDSALYLCASSLVGSSYNSPLHFGNGTRLTVT.

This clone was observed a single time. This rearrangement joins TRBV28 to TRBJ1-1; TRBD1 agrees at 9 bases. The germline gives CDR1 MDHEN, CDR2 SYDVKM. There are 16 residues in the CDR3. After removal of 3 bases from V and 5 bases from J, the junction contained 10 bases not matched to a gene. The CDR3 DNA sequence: TGTGCCAGCAGTTTGGGTGGTGACAGGGGGTGGACTGAAGCTTTCTTT. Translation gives CASSLGGDRGWTEAFF.

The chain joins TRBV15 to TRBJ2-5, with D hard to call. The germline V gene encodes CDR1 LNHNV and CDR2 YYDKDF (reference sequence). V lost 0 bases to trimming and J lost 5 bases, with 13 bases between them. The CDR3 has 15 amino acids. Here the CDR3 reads CATSRDRAAEETQYF. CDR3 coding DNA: TGTGCCACCAGCAGAGATCGTGCGGCGGAGGAGACCCAGTACTTC.

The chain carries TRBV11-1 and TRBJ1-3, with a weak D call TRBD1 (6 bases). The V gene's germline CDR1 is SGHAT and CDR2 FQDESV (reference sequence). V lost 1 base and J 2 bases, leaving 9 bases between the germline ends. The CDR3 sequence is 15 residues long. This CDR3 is CASSLGQGPGNTIYF. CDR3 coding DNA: TGTGCCAGCAGCTTAGGGCAGGGGCCTGGAAACACCATATATTTT.

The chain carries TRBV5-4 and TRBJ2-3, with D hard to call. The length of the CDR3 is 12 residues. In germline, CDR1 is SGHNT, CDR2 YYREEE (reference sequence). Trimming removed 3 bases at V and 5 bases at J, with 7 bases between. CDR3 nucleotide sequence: TGTGCCAGCAGCTCGAGAGAAGATACGCAGTATTTT. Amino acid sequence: CASSSREDTQYF. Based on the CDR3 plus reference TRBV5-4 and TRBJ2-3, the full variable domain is ETGVTQSPTHLIKTRGQQVTLRCSSQSGHNTVSWYQQALGQGPQFIFQYYREEENGRGNFPPRFSGLQFPNYSSELNVNALELDDSALYLCASSSREDTQYFGPGTRLTVL.

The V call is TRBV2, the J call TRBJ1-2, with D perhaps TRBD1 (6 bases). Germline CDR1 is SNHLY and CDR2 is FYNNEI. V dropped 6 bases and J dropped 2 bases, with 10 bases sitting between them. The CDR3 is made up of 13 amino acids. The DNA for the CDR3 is TGTGCCAGCAGCGTAACAGGGAACTATGGCTACACCTTC. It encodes CASSVTGNYGYTF. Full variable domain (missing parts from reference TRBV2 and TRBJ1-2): EPEVTQTPSHQVTQMGQEVILRCVPISNHLYFYWYRQILGQKVEFLVSFYNNEISEKSEIFDDQFSVERPDGSNFTLKIRSTKLEDSAMYFCASSVTGNYGYTFGSGTRLTVV.

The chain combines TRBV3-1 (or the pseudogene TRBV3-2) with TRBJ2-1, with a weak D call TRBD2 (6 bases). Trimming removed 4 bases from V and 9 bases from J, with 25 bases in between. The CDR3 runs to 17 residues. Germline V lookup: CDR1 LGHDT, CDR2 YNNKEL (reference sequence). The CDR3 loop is CASSPRLGTPTMSEQFF. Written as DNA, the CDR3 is TGTGCCAGCAGCCCGAGGCTCGGGACTCCCACAATGAGTGAGCAGTTCTTC.

The CDR3 protein is CSAKGRLQETQYF. CDR3 sequence (DNA): TGCAGCGCCAAAGGGAGGCTCCAAGAGACCCAGTACTTC. The chain recombines TRBV29-1 with TRBJ2-5; tentative D call: TRBD2 (6 bases). CDR3 length: 13 amino acids. Trimming took 7 bases from V and 1 from J, leaving 13 bases between them. Per the germline V gene, CDR1 is SQVTM and CDR2 is ANQGSEA.

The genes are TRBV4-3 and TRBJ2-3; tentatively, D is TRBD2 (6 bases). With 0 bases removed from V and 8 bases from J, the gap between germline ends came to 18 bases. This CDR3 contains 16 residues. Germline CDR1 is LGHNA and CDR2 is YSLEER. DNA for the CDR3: TGCGCCAGCAGCCAAGATCGTACTAGCCGCCTCGGTACGCAGTATTTT. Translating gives CASSQDRTSRLGTQYF.

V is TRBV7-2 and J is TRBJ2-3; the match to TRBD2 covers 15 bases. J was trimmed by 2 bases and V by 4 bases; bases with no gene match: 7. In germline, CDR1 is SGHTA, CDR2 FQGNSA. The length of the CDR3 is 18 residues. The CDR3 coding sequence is TGTGCCAGCAGCTCAATGGGACTAGCGGGGGGACACACAGATACGCAGTATTTT. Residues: CASSSMGLAGGHTDTQYF.

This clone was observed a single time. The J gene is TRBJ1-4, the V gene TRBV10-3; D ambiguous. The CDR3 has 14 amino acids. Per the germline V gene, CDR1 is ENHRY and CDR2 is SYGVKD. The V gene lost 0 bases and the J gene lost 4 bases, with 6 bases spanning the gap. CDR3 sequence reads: CAISESTRNEKLFF. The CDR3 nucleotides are TGTGCCATCAGTGAGTCGACTCGTAATGAAAAACTGTTTTTT.